Below, 27 T cell receptor beta chains from the same sample are listed, as sequenced in a study of relationships among human T cell subsets. The T cell receptor alpha and beta CDR3 regions were amplified from mRNA by semiquantitative ARM-PCR. ARM-PCR used tagged nested gene-specific primers, then communal superprimers for exponential amplification. MiXCR, run by TCRdb on the multiplex PCR reads, gives a single entry per CDR3 protein. This table has fewer than 15,000 distinct CDR3 sequences, over 45% appearing once. Regulatory T cells were selected from positively selected CD4+ cells using anti-CD25 beads. The material sequenced was Tregs sorted from blood. These receptors all come from a man aged 40-49 years in good health.

V gene TRBV6-5 combines with J gene TRBJ1-3, with a weak D call TRBD1 (6 bases). Trimming removed 4 bases from V and 0 bases from J, with 13 bases in between. The CDR3 consists of 16 residues. Per the germline V gene, CDR1 is MNHEY and CDR2 is SVGAGI. The CDR3 DNA reads as TGTGCCAGCAGTTCCTACCGGACAGCCTCTGGAAACACCATATATTTT. Amino acids: CASSSYRTASGNTIYF.

The chain joins TRBV5-1 to TRBJ1-1, with 9 bases that match TRBD1. Per germline, CDR1 SGHRS and CDR2 YFSETQ. The V and J ends lost 3 bases and 0 bases, in that order; junction bases with no gene match: 12. CDR3 length equals 18 residues. The CDR3 nucleotides read TGCGCCAGCAGCTCGGTTTCCGGGACAGGGAAATTGAACACTGAAGCTTTCTTT. This encodes CASSSVSGTGKLNTEAFF.

The rearrangement uses TRBV11-2 and TRBJ1-2, with D possibly TRBD1 on 6 matching bases. Germline CDR1 and CDR2: SGHAT and FQNNGV. This CDR3 region has 13 residues. V lost 5 bases to trimming and J lost 7 bases, with 14 bases between them. CDR3 protein: CASSPTTGGGYTF. CDR3 bases: TGTGCCAGCAGCCCCACGACAGGAGGTGGCTACACCTTC.

V and J are TRBV5-1 and TRBJ2-3, with 10 bases fitting TRBD2. Trimming cost V 3 bases and J 2 bases; bases outside gene matches: 6. Germline V lookup: CDR1 SGHRS, CDR2 YFSETQ. The CDR3 has 16 amino acids. CDR3 protein: CASSSGAGGPTDTQYF. CDR3 coding DNA: TGCGCCAGCAGCTCGGGAGCGGGGGGGCCCACAGATACGCAGTATTTT.

Comments on this clonotype: Germline and junction disagree at one end, which may indicate a read error. The chain combines TRBV10-3 with TRBJ1-5; D call uncertain. This CDR3 is built from 13 residues. From germline, CDR1 is ENHRY and CDR2 SYGVKD. CDR3 sequence: CAISESGERVEWF. The CDR3, as DNA: TGTGCCATCAGTGAGTCTGGTGAGCGGGTCGAGTGGTTT.

V usage is TRBV4-1 and J usage is TRBJ2-5; 10 positions agree with TRBD2. The CDR3 length is 16 residues. The V and J ends lost 1 base and 5 bases, in that order; junction bases with no gene match: 7. CDR1 and CDR2 (germline): MGHRA, YSYEKL. Here the CDR3 DNA reads TGCGCCAGCAGCCAAGTGAAAGCGGGAGGGCACGAGACCCAGTACTTC. The encoded protein is CASSQVKAGGHETQYF.

The V and J genes are TRBV12-3 or TRBV12-4 and TRBJ2-5; 9 bases line up with TRBD1. J lost 2 bases, V lost 4 bases, and 5 bases had no gene match. This CDR3 has 15 amino acids. In nucleotides, the CDR3 is TGTGCCAGCAGTTCCGGGACAGGGAGGCAAGAGACCCAGTACTTC. This codes for CASSSGTGRQETQYF.

The J gene is TRBJ2-2, the V gene TRBV29-1; 7 bases line up with TRBD2. Germline V gives CDR1 SQVTM, CDR2 ANQGSEA. V lost 4 bases and J lost 2; bases outside the gene matches: 7. The CDR3 covers 15 residues. The CDR3 sequence: CSVGGGYSNTGELFF. The CDR3 nucleotides read TGCAGCGTTGGGGGGGGGTACAGCAACACCGGGGAGCTGTTTTTT.

This clonotype was found a few times. The V call is TRBV12-3 or TRBV12-4, the J call TRBJ1-5, with D maybe TRBD1 (5 bases). V lost 5 bases to trimming and J lost 2 bases, with 16 bases between them. There are 16 residues in the CDR3. The CDR3 DNA follows: TGTGCCAGCAGTCCCTCTCCAGGGTATGGCAATCAGCCCCAGCATTTT. Its protein product is CASSPSPGYGNQPQHF.

The J gene is TRBJ1-1, the V gene TRBV19; TRBD1 is a possible D gene (5 bases). Per the germline V gene, CDR1 is LNHDA and CDR2 is SQIVND (reference sequence). The CDR3 runs to 13 residues. With 7 bases removed from V and 6 bases from J, the gap between germline ends came to 15 bases. The CDR3 is CASTRAGGAEAFF. CDR3 sequence (DNA): TGTGCCAGTACCCGGGCGGGGGGAGCTGAAGCTTTCTTT. The full variable domain, its missing parts supplied by reference TRBV19 and TRBJ1-1, is DGGITQSPKYLFRKEGQNVTLSCEQNLNHDAMYWYRQDPGQGLRLIYYSQIVNDFQKGDIAEGYSVSREKKESFPLTVTSAQKNPTAFYLCASTRAGGAEAFFGQGTRLTVV.

This sequence joins TRBV29-1 and TRBJ2-7; D possibly uses TRBD1 or TRBD2 (5 bases each). This CDR3 has 12 residues. Per the germline V gene, CDR1 is SQVTM and CDR2 is ANQGSEA. V was clipped by 3 bases and J by 2 bases, with 8 bases between them. CDR3 bases: TGCAGCGTTGACTCGGGACCCTACGAGCAGTACTTC. It is translated as CSVDSGPYEQYF.

The rearrangement uses TRBV6-5 and TRBJ2-7, with D possibly being TRBD2 (5 bases). Per germline, CDR1 MNHEY and CDR2 SVGAGI. The CDR3 is made up of 12 amino acids. Between the trimmed V and J ends, which lost 6 bases and 4 bases, there was a span of 10 bases. The CDR3 protein is CASSREQYEQYF. CDR3 DNA: TGTGCCAGCAGCCGGGAACAATACGAGCAGTACTTC.

In this sample, this clonotype turned up once. The V gene is TRBV5-1, the J gene TRBJ2-7; 7 nucleotides line up with TRBD1. The length of the CDR3 is 14 residues. CDR1 and CDR2 (germline): SGHRS, YFSETQ. The trim removed 0 bases at V and 1 base at J, leaving 1 base unmatched. The DNA of the CDR3 is TGCGCCAGCAGCTTGGGACAGGGATCCTACGAGCAGTACTTC. It specifies CASSLGQGSYEQYF.

V is TRBV2 and J is TRBJ1-1; D is ambiguous. V gave up 4 bases and J gave up 1 base, with 7 bases separating them. The CDR3 contains 13 residues. Looked up from germline, CDR1 is SNHLY and CDR2 is FYNNEI. CDR3 sequence: CASSVSRNTEAFF. The CDR3 bases are TGTGCCAGCAGTGTGTCCAGGAACACTGAAGCTTTCTTT.

V and J are TRBV5-1 and TRBJ2-3, with D possibly being TRBD2 (5 bases). V was clipped by 0 bases and J by 4 bases, with 12 bases between them. This CDR3 is built from 15 residues. The germline CDR1 and CDR2 sequences are SGHRS and YFSETQ. The CDR3 nucleotides read TGCGCCAGCAGCTTGGGTGTAGACGGGGCAGATACGCAGTATTTT. The encoded protein is CASSLGVDGADTQYF.

CDR3 amino acids: CASGQGGYTF. The CDR3 DNA reads TGTGCCAGTGGACAGGGAGGCTACACCTTC. This chain links TRBV6-6 with TRBJ1-2; 8 bases line up with TRBD1. This CDR3 spans 10 amino acids. Germline lookup yields CDR1 MNHNY and CDR2 SVGAGI (reference sequence). Trimming cost V 9 bases and J 8 bases; bases outside gene matches: 2.

Regarding this clonotype: The germline gene is not matched at one end of the junction; a read error may be the cause. This chain joins TRBV7-7 and TRBJ2-1, with TRBD2 identical over 15 bases. There are 16 residues in the CDR3. Germline CDR1 is SSHAT and CDR2 is FNYEAQ (reference sequence). The DNA for the CDR3 is TGTGCTAGCAGCTTGGGACTAGCGGGAGGAGACAATGAGCAGCTCTTC. Its protein is CASSLGLAGGDNEQLF.

The J gene is TRBJ2-6, the V gene TRBV13; no clear D gene. The CDR3 loop spans 18 amino acids. V lost 4 bases, J lost 2 bases, and 18 bases lay in between. Germline CDR1 reads PRHDT; CDR2 reads FYEKMQ (reference sequence). The DNA for the CDR3 is TGTGCCAGCAGCTATCGGGCCCCGGTGGGTGCTGGGGCCAACGTCCTGACTTTC. It is translated as CASSYRAPVGAGANVLTF.

This chain connects TRBV30 to TRBJ2-1; the D gene is possibly TRBD1 (6 bases). With 5 bases removed from V and 12 bases from J, the gap between germline ends came to 17 bases. The germline CDR1 and CDR2 sequences are GTSNPN and SVGIG (reference sequence). The CDR3 is 12 amino acids. CDR3 sequence (DNA): TGTGCCTGGTCGACAGGTCTTTTGGGGCAGTTCTTC. Its protein product is CAWSTGLLGQFF. Supplemented by reference TRBV30 and TRBJ2-1, the full variable domain reads SQTIHQWPATLVQPVGSPLSLECTVEGTSNPNLYWYRQAAGRGLQLLFYSVGIGQISSEVPQNLSASRPQDRQFILSSKKLLLSDSGFYLCAWSTGLLGQFFGPGTRLTVL.

This clonotype has more than one count but fewer than ten. The chain is built from TRBV6-6 and TRBJ2-1, with no clear D. From germline, CDR1 is MNHNY and CDR2 SVGAGI (reference sequence). The CDR3 spans 14 residues. V gave up 5 bases and J gave up 6 bases, with 14 bases separating them. In DNA, the CDR3 is TGTGCCAGCAGTGCCCGGGCCGCTCCCAATGAGCAGTTCTTC. Translation gives CASSARAAPNEQFF.

This clonotype appeared once. The final CDR3 position lacks the conserved phenylalanine or tryptophan, pointing to a likely read error. The rearrangement uses TRBV20-1 and TRBJ1-2, with D unclear. This CDR3 region has 15 residues. Germline assignment: CDR1 DFQATT and CDR2 SNEGSKA (reference sequence). The V end was cut by 5 bases, the J end by 6 bases, with 22 bases between. The CDR3 nucleotides are TGCAGTGCTCCCGAGACGACCGGGTACCCAAATGGCTACACCCTC. As protein: CSAPETTGYPNGYTL.

The chain carries TRBV19 and TRBJ2-6; D perhaps matches TRBD1 (6 bases). V lost 6 bases, J lost 0 bases, and 12 bases lay in between. Germline CDR1 LNHDA, CDR2 SQIVND (reference sequence). This CDR3 is built from 16 residues. CDR3 loop: CASRDSLLSGANVLTF. The CDR3 coding sequence is TGTGCCAGTAGGGACAGTCTTCTCTCTGGGGCCAACGTCCTGACTTTC.

This clonotype was picked up a small number of times. V is TRBV20-1 and J is TRBJ2-3, with 7 nucleotides matching TRBD2. With V trimmed by 3 bases and J by 1 base, 7 bases remained unmatched. Looked up from germline, CDR1 is DFQATT and CDR2 is SNEGSKA (reference sequence). This CDR3 contains 15 residues. The chain's CDR3 is CSARLGRERTDTQYF. In DNA form, the CDR3 reads TGCAGTGCTAGGCTTGGGCGGGAGCGCACAGATACGCAGTATTTT.

This clonotype was recorded a few times. The rearrangement links TRBV14 to TRBJ1-2, with D maybe TRBD1 (6 bases). The CDR3 extends over 14 amino acids. Germline V lookup: CDR1 SGHDN, CDR2 FVKESK. The V gene lost 2 bases and the J gene lost 4 bases, with 11 bases spanning the gap. The CDR3 loop reads CASSQMRDTYGYTF. The CDR3 DNA follows: TGTGCCAGCAGCCAAATGCGGGACACCTATGGCTACACCTTC.

The table lists this clonotype with a count of one. The final CDR3 position lacks the conserved phenylalanine or tryptophan, pointing to a likely read error. This chain links TRBV20-1 with TRBJ1-2, with D tentatively TRBD1 (5 bases). Germline V lookup: CDR1 DFQATT, CDR2 SNEGSKA (reference sequence). Trimming removed 6 bases at V and 6 bases at J, with 20 bases between. CDR3 size: 14 residues. The CDR3 DNA sequence: TGCAGTGCCTCAGAAAGGGGACCCTTAGATGGCTACACCTCC. It codes for CSASERGPLDGYTS.

This clonotype has a handful of counts. The rearrangement uses TRBV12-3 or TRBV12-4 and TRBJ1-5, with 11 bases identical to TRBD1. The CDR3 consists of 15 residues. Trimming cost V 6 bases and J 7 bases; bases outside gene matches: 8. The CDR3 sequence: CASSLGDRGLQPQHF. The CDR3 nucleotides are TGTGCCAGCAGCCTGGGGGACAGGGGGTTACAGCCCCAGCATTTT.

With respect to this clonotype: Compared with germline, one end of the junction differs, possibly owing to a read error. The chain combines TRBV12-3 or TRBV12-4 with TRBJ2-7; 8 bases map to TRBD1. The CDR3 has 14 residues. CDR3 loop: CASSTSGTGYEQYF. The CDR3, as DNA: TGTGCCAGCAGCACCTCCGGGACAGGCTACGAGCAATACTTC.